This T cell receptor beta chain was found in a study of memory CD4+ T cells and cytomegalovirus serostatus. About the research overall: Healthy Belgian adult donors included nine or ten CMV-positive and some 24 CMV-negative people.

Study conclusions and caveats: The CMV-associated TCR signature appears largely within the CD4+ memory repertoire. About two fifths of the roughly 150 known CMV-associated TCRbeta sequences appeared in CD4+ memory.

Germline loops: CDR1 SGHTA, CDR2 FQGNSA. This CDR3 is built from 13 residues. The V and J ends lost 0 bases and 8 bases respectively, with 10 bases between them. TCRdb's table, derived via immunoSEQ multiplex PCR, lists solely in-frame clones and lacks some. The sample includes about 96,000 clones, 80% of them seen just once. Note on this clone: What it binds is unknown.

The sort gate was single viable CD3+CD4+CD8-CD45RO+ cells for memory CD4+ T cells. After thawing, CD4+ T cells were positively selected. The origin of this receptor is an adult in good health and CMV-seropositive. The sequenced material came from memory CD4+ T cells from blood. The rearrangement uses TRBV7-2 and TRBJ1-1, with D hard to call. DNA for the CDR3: TGTGCCAGCAGCTTAGCGAGAGGGTCCGAAGCTTTCTTT. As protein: CASSLARGSEAFF.